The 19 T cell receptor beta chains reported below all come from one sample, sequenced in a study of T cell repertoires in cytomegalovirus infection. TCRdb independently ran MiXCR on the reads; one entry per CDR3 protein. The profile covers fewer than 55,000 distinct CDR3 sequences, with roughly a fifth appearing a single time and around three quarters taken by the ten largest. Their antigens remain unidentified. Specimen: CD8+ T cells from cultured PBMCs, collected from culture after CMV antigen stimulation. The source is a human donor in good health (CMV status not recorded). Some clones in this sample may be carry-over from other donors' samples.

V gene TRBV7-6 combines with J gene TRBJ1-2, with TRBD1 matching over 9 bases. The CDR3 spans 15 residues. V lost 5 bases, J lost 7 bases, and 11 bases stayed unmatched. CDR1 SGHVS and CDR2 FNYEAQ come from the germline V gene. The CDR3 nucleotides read TGTGCCAGCAGCCCAACGGGACAGGGAAGAGGTGGCTACACCTTC. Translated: CASSPTGQGRGGYTF.

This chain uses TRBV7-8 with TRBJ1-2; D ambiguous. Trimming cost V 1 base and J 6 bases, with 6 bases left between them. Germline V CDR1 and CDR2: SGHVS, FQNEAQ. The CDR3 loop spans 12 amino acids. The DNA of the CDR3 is TGTGCCAGCAGCTTAGGAACCCATGGCTACACCTTC. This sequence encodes CASSLGTHGYTF. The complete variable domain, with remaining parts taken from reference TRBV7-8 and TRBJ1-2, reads GAGVSQSPRYKVAKRGQDVALRCDPISGHVSLFWYQQALGQGPEFLTYFQNEAQLDKSGLPSDRFFAERPEGSVSTLKIQRTQQEDSAVYLCASSLGTHGYTFGSGTRLTVV.

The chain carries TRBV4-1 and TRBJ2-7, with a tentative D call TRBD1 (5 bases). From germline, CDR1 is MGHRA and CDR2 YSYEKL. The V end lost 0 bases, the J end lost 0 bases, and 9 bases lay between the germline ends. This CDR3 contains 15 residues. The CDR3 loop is CASSQEQASSYEQYF. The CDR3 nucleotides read TGCGCCAGCAGCCAAGAACAGGCGAGCTCCTACGAGCAGTACTTC.

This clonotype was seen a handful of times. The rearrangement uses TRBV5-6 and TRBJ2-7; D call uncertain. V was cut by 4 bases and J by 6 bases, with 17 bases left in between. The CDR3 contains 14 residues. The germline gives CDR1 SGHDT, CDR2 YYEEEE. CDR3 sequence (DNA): TGTGCCAGCAGCCCCGGCGCCTTTATGACCGAGCAGTACTTC. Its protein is CASSPGAFMTEQYF.

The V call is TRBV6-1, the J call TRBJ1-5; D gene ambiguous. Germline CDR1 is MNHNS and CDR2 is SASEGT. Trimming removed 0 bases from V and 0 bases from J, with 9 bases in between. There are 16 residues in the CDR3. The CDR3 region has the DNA TGTGCCAGCAGTGAAGCGCGCGGGTATAGCAATCAGCCCCAGCATTTT. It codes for CASSEARGYSNQPQHF.

The DNA for the CDR3 is TGTGCCAGCAGCTTAGCGGGACAGGGGGCGGCTGGCTACACCTTC. This codes for CASSLAGQGAAGYTF. This chain uses TRBV7-2 with TRBJ1-2, with TRBD1 matching 12 bases. The CDR3 is made up of 15 amino acids. Trimming cost V 0 bases and J 7 bases; bases outside gene matches: 3. Germline V lookup: CDR1 SGHTA, CDR2 FQGNSA.

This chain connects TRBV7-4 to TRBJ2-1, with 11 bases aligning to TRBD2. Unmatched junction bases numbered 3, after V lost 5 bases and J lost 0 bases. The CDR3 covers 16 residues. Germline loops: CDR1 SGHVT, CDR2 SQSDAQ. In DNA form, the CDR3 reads TGTGCCAGCAGCCCGACTAGCGGGGCCTCCTACAATGAGCAGTTCTTC. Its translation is CASSPTSGASYNEQFF.

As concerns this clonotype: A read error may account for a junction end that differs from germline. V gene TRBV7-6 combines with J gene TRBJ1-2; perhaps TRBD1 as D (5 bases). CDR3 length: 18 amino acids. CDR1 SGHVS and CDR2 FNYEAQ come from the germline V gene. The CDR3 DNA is TGTGCCAGCACCTTATCGACGTTTCCCGGGCCAGGGCCCTATGGCTACACCTTC. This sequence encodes CASTLSTFPGPGPYGYTF.

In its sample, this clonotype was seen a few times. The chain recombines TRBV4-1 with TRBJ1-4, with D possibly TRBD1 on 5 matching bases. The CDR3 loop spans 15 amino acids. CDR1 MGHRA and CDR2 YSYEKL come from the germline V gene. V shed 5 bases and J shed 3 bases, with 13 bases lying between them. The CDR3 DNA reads TGCGCCAGCAGCTACTCCAGGGCCTCTAATGAAAAACTGTTTTTT. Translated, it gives CASSYSRASNEKLFF.

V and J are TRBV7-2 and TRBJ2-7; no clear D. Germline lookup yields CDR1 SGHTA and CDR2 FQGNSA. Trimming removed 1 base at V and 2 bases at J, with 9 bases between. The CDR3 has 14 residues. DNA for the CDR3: TGTGCCAGCAGCTTAGATCCGGTACCCTACGAGCAGTACTTC. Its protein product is CASSLDPVPYEQYF.

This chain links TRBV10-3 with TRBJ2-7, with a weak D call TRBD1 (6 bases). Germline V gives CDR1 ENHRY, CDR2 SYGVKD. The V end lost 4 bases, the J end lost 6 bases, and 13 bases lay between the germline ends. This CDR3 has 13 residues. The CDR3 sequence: CAISVTGISEQYF. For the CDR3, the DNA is TGTGCCATCAGTGTAACAGGGATCAGCGAGCAGTACTTC.

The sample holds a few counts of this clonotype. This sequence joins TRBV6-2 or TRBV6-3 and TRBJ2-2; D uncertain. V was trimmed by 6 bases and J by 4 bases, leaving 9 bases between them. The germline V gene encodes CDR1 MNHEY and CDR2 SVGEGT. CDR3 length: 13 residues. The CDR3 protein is CASSWTRTGELFF. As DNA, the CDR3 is TGTGCCAGCAGCTGGACCCGCACCGGGGAGCTGTTTTTT.

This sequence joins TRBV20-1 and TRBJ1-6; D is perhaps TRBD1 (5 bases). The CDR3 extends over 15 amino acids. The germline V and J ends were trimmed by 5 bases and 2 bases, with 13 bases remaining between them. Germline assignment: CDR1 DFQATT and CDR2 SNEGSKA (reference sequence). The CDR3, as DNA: TGCAGTGCTGAAGCTGCAGGGACCTATAATTCACCCCTCCACTTT. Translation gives CSAEAAGTYNSPLHF.

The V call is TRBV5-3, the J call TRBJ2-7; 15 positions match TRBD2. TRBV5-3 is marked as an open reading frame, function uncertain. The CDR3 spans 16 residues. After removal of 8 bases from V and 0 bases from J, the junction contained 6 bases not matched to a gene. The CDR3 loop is CASSGTSGGSSYEQYF. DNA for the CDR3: TGTGCCAGCTCCGGGACTAGCGGGGGGTCCTCCTACGAGCAGTACTTC.

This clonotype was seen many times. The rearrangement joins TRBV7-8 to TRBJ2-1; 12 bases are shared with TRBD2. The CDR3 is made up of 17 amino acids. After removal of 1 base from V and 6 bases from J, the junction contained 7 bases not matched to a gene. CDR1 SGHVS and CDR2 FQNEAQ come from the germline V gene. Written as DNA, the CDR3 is TGTGCCAGCAGCTTAGTTATGGGACTAGCGGGTCTCAATGAGCAGTTCTTC. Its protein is CASSLVMGLAGLNEQFF.

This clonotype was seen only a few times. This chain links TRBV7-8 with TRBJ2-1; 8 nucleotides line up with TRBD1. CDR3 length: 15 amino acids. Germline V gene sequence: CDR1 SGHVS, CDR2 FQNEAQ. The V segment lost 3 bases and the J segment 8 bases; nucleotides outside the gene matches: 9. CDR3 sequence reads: CASSLRTGIQDEQFF. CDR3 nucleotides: TGTGCCAGCAGCTTGAGGACAGGGATACAAGATGAGCAGTTCTTC.

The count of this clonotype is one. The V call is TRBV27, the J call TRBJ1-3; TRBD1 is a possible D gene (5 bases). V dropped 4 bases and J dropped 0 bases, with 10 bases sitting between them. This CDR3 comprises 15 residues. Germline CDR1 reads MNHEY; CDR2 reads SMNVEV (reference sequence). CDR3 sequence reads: CASSSRQPSGNTIYF. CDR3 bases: TGTGCCAGCAGTTCCAGACAGCCCTCTGGAAACACCATATATTTT.

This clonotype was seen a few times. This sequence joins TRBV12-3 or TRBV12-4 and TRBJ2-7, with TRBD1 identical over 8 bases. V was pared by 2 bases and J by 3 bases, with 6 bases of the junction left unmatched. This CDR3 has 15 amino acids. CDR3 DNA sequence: TGTGCCAGCAGTTTACCCGGACAGGGCTTCTACGAGCAGTACTTC. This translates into CASSLPGQGFYEQYF.

The CDR3, as DNA: TGTGCCAGCAGCCGACCTTCCGGGACTAGCAACAATGAGCAGTTCTTC. It yields the protein CASSRPSGTSNNEQFF. The gene calls are TRBV7-2 and TRBJ2-1; TRBD2 agrees at 9 bases. The germline CDR1 and CDR2 sequences are SGHTA and FQGNSA. The CDR3 covers 16 residues. J gave up 5 bases and V 5 bases, and 10 bases lay outside the gene matches.